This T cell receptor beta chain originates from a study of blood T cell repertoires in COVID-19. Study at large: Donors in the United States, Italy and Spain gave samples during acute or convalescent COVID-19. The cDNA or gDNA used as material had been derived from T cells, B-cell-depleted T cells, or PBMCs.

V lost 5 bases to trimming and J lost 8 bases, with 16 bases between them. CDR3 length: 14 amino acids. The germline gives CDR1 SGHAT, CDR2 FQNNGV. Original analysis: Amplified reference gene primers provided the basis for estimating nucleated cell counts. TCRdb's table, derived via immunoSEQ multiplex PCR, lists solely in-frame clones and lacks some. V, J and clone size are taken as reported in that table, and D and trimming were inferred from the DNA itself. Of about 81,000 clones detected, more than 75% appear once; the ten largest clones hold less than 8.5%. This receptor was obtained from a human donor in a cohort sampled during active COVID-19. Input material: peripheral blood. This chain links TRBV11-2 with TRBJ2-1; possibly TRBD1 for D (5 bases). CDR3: CASSGQGKSDEQFF. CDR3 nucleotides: TGTGCCAGCAGCGGGCAGGGTAAGTCGGATGAGCAGTTCTTC.